The entry that follows covers one TCR beta chain sequence. What it recognizes is unknown. V shed 4 bases and J shed 1 base, with 8 bases lying between them. The CDR3 spans 13 residues. Germline V gene lookup returns CDR1 GTSNPN and CDR2 SVGIG (reference sequence). Every PCR got spiked synthetic TCR analog templates. TCRdb's copy holds only in-frame clones and misses some; the assay was immunoSEQ multiplex PCR. The sample yields 45,000 to 50,000 clones, roughly 78% seen once. The record originates from a study of PD-L1 blockade in urothelial cancer. Study-wide context: Study patients had been treated with 0 to 3 previous chemotherapy regimens. Blood was subjected to analysis at 3 weeks (second dose) and 6 weeks following treatment start. Points from the study as a whole: Better survival was predicted when blood TCR clonality before treatment fell below the median.

The time point here: pretreatment peripheral blood. Sequencing was performed on PBMCs, taken around atezolizumab (anti-PD-L1) treatment. The sequence came from a man in his sixties or seventies with urothelial cancer. This rearrangement joins TRBV30 to TRBJ1-5; D is unclear. The CDR3 coding sequence is TGTGCCTGGACTTCTATGAGCAATCAGCCCCAGCATTTT. Protein sequence: CAWTSMSNQPQHF.